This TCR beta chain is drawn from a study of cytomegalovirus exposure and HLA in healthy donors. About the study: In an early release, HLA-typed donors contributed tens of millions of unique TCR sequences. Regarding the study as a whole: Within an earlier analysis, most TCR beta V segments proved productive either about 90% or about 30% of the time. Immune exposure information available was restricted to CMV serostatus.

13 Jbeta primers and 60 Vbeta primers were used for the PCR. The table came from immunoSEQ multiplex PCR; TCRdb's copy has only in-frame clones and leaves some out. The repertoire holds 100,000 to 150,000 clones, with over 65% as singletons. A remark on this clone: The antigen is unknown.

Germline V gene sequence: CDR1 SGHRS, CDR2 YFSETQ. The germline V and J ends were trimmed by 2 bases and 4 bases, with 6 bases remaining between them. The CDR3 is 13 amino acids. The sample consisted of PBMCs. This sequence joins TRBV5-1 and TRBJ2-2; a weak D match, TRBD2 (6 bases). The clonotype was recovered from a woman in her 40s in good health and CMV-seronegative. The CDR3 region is CASSFGSTGELFF. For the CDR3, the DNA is TGCGCCAGCAGCTTCGGGAGCACCGGGGAGCTGTTTTTT.